The clone carrying this T cell receptor (beta chain) has at least ten counts. Distinct nucleotide sequences in the sample also encode this CDR3. This entry belongs to a study of blood T cell repertoires in COVID-19. Study-level background: Sites in the United States, Italy and Spain provided acute and convalescent COVID-19 samples. PBMCs, B-cell-depleted T cells, or T cells provided the cDNA or gDNA that made up the material.

Germline assignment: CDR1 SEHNR and CDR2 FQNEAQ (reference sequence). V lost 1 base and J lost 4, with 7 bases in between. This CDR3 spans 13 amino acids. Authors' analysis steps: Nucleated cell number was recorded as an estimate derived from reference gene primer amplification. Libraries were prepared by immunoSEQ multiplex PCR; TCRdb keeps only in-frame clonotypes and omits some of them. From that table come the V and J calls and clone size; the DNA was used to work out D and trimming. Among about 180,000 clones listed, around 83% were seen once. The V call is TRBV7-9, the J call TRBJ1-1; no clear D gene. This TCR was sampled from a man in his forties or fifties with active or convalescent COVID-19. The sequenced material came from peripheral blood. The CDR3 is CASSLVAGTEAFF. CDR3 DNA: TGTGCCAGCAGCTTAGTTGCGGGCACTGAAGCTTTCTTT.